A selection of T cell receptor beta chains follows, all from one sample in a study of cytomegalovirus exposure and HLA in healthy donors. Only in-frame clones appear in the TCRdb table, and some are missing; sequencing was by immunoSEQ multiplex PCR. The table lists 100,000 to 150,000 clones, 70% to 75% of them singletons. The sequencing input was PBMCs. The receptors originated from a male donor in good health and CMV-seronegative. CDR3s include the opening cysteine and the closing phenylalanine or tryptophan.

v_call: TRBV4-1; j_call: TRBJ2-1; cdr3_aa: CASRETSGGAYNEQFF
v_call: TRBV9; j_call: TRBJ2-1; cdr3_aa: CASSPRLAGAFNEQFF
v_call: TRBV14; j_call: TRBJ1-2; cdr3_aa: CASSQENWSSHYGYTF
v_call: TRBV7-9; j_call: TRBJ2-7; cdr3_aa: CASSPIRGNYEQYF
v_call: TRBV2; j_call: TRBJ2-1; cdr3_aa: CASLRDRNNEQFF
v_call: TRBV4-1; j_call: TRBJ1-3; cdr3_aa: CASSHPDRVTSGNTIYF
v_call: TRBV28; j_call: TRBJ1-6; cdr3_aa: CASSFRDRVGSPLHF
v_call: TRBV15; j_call: TRBJ1-4; cdr3_aa: CATSRAPTGRDEKLFF
v_call: TRBV6-5; j_call: TRBJ2-7; cdr3_aa: CASSLRGGEQYF
v_call: TRBV6-4; j_call: TRBJ2-3; cdr3_aa: CASSAAGTDTQYF
v_call: TRBV9; j_call: TRBJ2-5; cdr3_aa: CASSPRTSGSREQYF
v_call: TRBV2; j_call: TRBJ2-7; cdr3_aa: CASRRGLAGLLGGYEQYF
v_call: TRBV10-3; j_call: TRBJ1-5; cdr3_aa: CATAGGFGRVDQPQHF
v_call: TRBV5-1; j_call: TRBJ2-4; cdr3_aa: CASSPNPGLAGGVKNIQYF
v_call: TRBV4-2; j_call: TRBJ1-6; cdr3_aa: CASSQDLGVGLNNSPLHF
v_call: TRBV27; j_call: TRBJ2-3; cdr3_aa: CASSLMSGGRSTQYF
v_call: TRBV13; j_call: TRBJ2-3; cdr3_aa: CASSLQHPGLAGGPRTDTQYF
v_call: TRBV5-1; j_call: TRBJ2-1; cdr3_aa: CASSSGLAGADEQFF
v_call: TRBV5-6; j_call: TRBJ2-7; cdr3_aa: CASSSLGGSGEGYEQYF
v_call: TRBV10-1; j_call: TRBJ2-2; cdr3_aa: CASSESNRENTGELFF
v_call: TRBV4-3; j_call: TRBJ2-4; cdr3_aa: CASSQVRRDIQYF
v_call: TRBV29-1; j_call: TRBJ1-1; cdr3_aa: CSARGRDMNTEAFF
v_call: TRBV7-2; j_call: TRBJ2-2; cdr3_aa: CASSSTGTKLSGELFF
v_call: TRBV10-2; j_call: TRBJ2-1; cdr3_aa: CASLGLAGDNEQFF
v_call: TRBV28; j_call: TRBJ1-5; cdr3_aa: CASSWRGFSQPQHF
v_call: TRBV5-4; j_call: TRBJ2-3; cdr3_aa: CASSGGQGTQTDTQYF
v_call: TRBV4-1; j_call: TRBJ1-2; cdr3_aa: CASSQAGGFGGYTF
v_call: TRBV5-1; j_call: TRBJ2-5; cdr3_aa: CASSLASGRETQYF
v_call: TRBV18; j_call: TRBJ1-3; cdr3_aa: CASSRRQGNSGNTIYF
v_call: TRBV27; j_call: TRBJ2-3; cdr3_aa: CASSRTIVSTDTQYF
v_call: TRBV19; j_call: TRBJ1-1; cdr3_aa: CASQLTDGFTEAFF
v_call: TRBV7-9; j_call: TRBJ2-7; cdr3_aa: CASSLPIGQGAYEQYF
v_call: TRBV25-1; j_call: TRBJ1-2; cdr3_aa: CASSESGAYGYTF
v_call: TRBV27; j_call: TRBJ2-4; cdr3_aa: CASSSGLENIQYF
v_call: TRBV6-6; j_call: TRBJ2-7; cdr3_aa: CASKERGTVLSYEQYF
v_call: TRBV27; j_call: TRBJ2-7; cdr3_aa: CASSLGLAGPYEQYF
v_call: TRBV30; j_call: TRBJ2-5; cdr3_aa: CAWSGASVETQYF
v_call: TRBV7-9; j_call: TRBJ2-2; cdr3_aa: CASTLIAGELFF
v_call: TRBV7-9; j_call: TRBJ2-7; cdr3_aa: CASSLESRGPSVYEQYF
v_call: TRBV7-2; j_call: TRBJ2-7; cdr3_aa: CASSLKDSSYEQYF
v_call: TRBV4-2; j_call: TRBJ1-2; cdr3_aa: CASSLGQGNYGYTF
v_call: TRBV4-1; j_call: TRBJ1-6; cdr3_aa: CASSQEGGSTPLHF